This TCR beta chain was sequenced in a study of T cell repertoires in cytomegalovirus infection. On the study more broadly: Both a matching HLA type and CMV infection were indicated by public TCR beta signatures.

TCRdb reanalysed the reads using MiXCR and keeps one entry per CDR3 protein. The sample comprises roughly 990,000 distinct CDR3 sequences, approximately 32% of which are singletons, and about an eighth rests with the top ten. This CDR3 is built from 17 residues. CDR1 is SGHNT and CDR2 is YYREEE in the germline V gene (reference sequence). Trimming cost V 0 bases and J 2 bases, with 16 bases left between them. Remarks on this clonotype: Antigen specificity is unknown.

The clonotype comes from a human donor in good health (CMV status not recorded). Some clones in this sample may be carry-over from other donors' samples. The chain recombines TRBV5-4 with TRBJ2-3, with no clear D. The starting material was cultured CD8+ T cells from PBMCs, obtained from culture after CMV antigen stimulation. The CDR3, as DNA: TGTGCCAGCAGCTTGGATATTAGCAGAGGATACACAGATACGCAGTATTTT. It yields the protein CASSLDISRGYTDTQYF. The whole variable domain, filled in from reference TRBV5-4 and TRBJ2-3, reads ETGVTQSPTHLIKTRGQQVTLRCSSQSGHNTVSWYQQALGQGPQFIFQYYREEENGRGNFPPRFSGLQFPNYSSELNVNALELDDSALYLCASSLDISRGYTDTQYFGPGTRLTVL.